A single sample is the source of the 20 T cell receptor beta chains below, sequenced in a study of T cell repertoires in cytomegalovirus infection. These receptors' antigens are unknown. MiXCR was run by TCRdb on the reads, yielding one entry per CDR3 protein. The sample includes about 310,000 distinct CDR3 sequences, around 25% of them seen just once. Sequencing was performed on cultured PBMCs, taken from culture after CMV antigen stimulation. The source of these receptors is a human donor in good health (CMV status not recorded). Some clones in this sample may be carry-over from other donors' samples.

This clonotype was seen a handful of times. V is TRBV5-1 and J is TRBJ2-7, with no clear D. V was clipped by 1 base and J by 7 bases, with 12 bases between them. The length of the CDR3 is 13 residues. CDR1 is SGHRS, CDR2 YFSETQ, per germline. As DNA, the CDR3 is TGCGCCAGCAGCTTGCACAGCCTTGTAGAGCAGTACTTC. Translated, it gives CASSLHSLVEQYF. The full variable domain, its missing parts supplied by reference TRBV5-1 and TRBJ2-7, is KAGVTQTPRYLIKTRGQQVTLSCSPISGHRSVSWYQQTPGQGLQFLFEYFSETQRNKGNFPGRFSGRQFSNSRSEMNVSTLELGDSALYLCASSLHSLVEQYFGPGTRLTVT.

J is TRBJ2-1 and V is TRBV20-1; D possibly matches TRBD1 or TRBD2 (7 bases each). Trimming took 6 bases from V and 7 from J, leaving 22 bases between them. The CDR3 loop spans 15 amino acids. The germline V gene has CDR1 DFQATT and CDR2 SNEGSKA (reference sequence). CDR3 region: CSAVPGGGPRNEQFF. CDR3 DNA: TGCAGTGCGGTCCCAGGGGGAGGGCCGAGAAATGAGCAGTTCTTC.

The J gene is TRBJ1-5, the V gene TRBV6-1; D might be TRBD1 (6 bases). CDR3 size: 14 residues. The ends were cut back, 5 bases at V and 7 bases at J, with 15 bases in the middle. Germline-derived CDR1 and CDR2 are MNHNS and SASEGT. DNA of the CDR3: TGTGCCAGCAGTTACGGTTCAGGGGAACAGCCCCAGCATTTT. Protein sequence: CASSYGSGEQPQHF.

This clonotype was counted at least ten times. The V and J genes are TRBV7-3 and TRBJ2-7, with D perhaps TRBD2 (6 bases). Trimming pared 0 bases from V and 0 bases from J, leaving 12 bases between. The length of the CDR3 is 16 residues. Germline CDR1 and CDR2: SGHTA and FQGTGA. The CDR3 reads CASSLTGGTSSYEQYF. CDR3 nucleotide sequence: TGTGCCAGCAGCTTAACAGGCGGGACGAGCTCCTACGAGCAGTACTTC.

V gene TRBV4-3 combines with J gene TRBJ2-5; 8 bases line up with TRBD1. The CDR3 runs to 15 residues. Unmatched junction bases numbered 2, after V lost 1 base and J lost 1 base. Germline CDR1 is LGHNA and CDR2 is YSLEER. CDR3 sequence (DNA): TGCGCCAGCAGCCAAGGGACAGGGTTCCAAGAGACCCAGTACTTC. It specifies CASSQGTGFQETQYF.

This clonotype was counted a few times. The genes are TRBV7-8 and TRBJ2-5; D is perhaps TRBD1 (5 bases). The length of the CDR3 is 16 residues. Trimming stripped 3 bases from V and 2 bases from J, with 16 bases between. CDR1 and CDR2 from the germline V gene are SGHVS and FQNEAQ. CDR3 nucleotide sequence: TGTGCCAGCAGCTTGGATCGGACAAAAGAACAAGAGACCCAGTACTTC. This sequence encodes CASSLDRTKEQETQYF. The whole variable domain, remainder taken from reference TRBV7-8 and TRBJ2-5, is GAGVSQSPRYKVAKRGQDVALRCDPISGHVSLFWYQQALGQGPEFLTYFQNEAQLDKSGLPSDRFFAERPEGSVSTLKIQRTQQEDSAVYLCASSLDRTKEQETQYFGPGTRLLVL.

The chain is built from TRBV6-2 or TRBV6-3 and TRBJ2-1; a weak D match, TRBD2 (6 bases). From germline, CDR1 is MNHEY and CDR2 SVGEGT. The germline V and J ends were trimmed by 5 bases and 3 bases, with 23 bases remaining between them. The CDR3 length is 18 residues. CDR3 loop: CASSPGVSPASYYNEQFF. As DNA, the CDR3 is TGTGCCAGCAGTCCGGGGGTCTCCCCAGCGTCCTACTACAATGAGCAGTTCTTC.

This clonotype was found many times. This sequence joins TRBV7-8 and TRBJ2-5; maybe TRBD2 (6 bases). In germline, CDR1 is SGHVS, CDR2 FQNEAQ. Between the trimmed V and J ends, which lost 10 bases and 7 bases, there was a span of 16 bases. This CDR3 is 12 amino acids long. This CDR3 is CATGEVRGTQYF. The CDR3 nucleotides read TGTGCCACCGGGGAGGTTCGTGGGACCCAGTACTTC.

The CDR3 loop reads CASSPTGLAGLNEQFF. The CDR3, as DNA: TGTGCCAGCAGCCCTACGGGACTAGCGGGACTCAATGAGCAGTTCTTC. The chain recombines TRBV6-6 with TRBJ2-1; TRBD2 matches 13 bases. Germline V gene sequence: CDR1 MNHNY, CDR2 SVGAGI (reference sequence). CDR3 length equals 16 residues. The ends lost 6 bases at V and 6 bases at J; junction bases unmatched: 8.

This clonotype has a count of ten or more. The chain has TRBV7-2 and TRBJ2-3, with a tentative D call TRBD2 (6 bases). Trimming removed 5 bases at V and 6 bases at J, with 15 bases between. CDR1 and CDR2 (germline): SGHTA, FQGNSA. This CDR3 has 14 amino acids. In nucleotides, the CDR3 is TGTGCCAGCAGCACGGGACTCTTCTCGGATACGCAGTATTTT. Its translation is CASSTGLFSDTQYF.

The chain joins TRBV5-1 to TRBJ2-1, with 9 bases matching TRBD2. The CDR3 is 21 residues long. CDR1 is SGHRS, CDR2 YFSETQ, per germline. The trim removed 1 base at V and 4 bases at J, leaving 21 bases unmatched. The CDR3 DNA follows: TGCGCCAGCAGCTTGACTATCGGGTCTAGCGGGACCGTAAGCGGGTACAATGAGCAGTTCTTC. This codes for CASSLTIGSSGTVSGYNEQFF.

The chain uses TRBV29-1 and TRBJ2-5; D not certain. The V and J ends lost 7 bases and 1 base respectively, with 19 bases between them. Germline CDR1 and CDR2: SQVTM and ANQGSEA. The CDR3 runs to 15 residues. As DNA, the CDR3 is TGCAGCGCCCGCGTTTTCCGAGCCCCCCAAGAGACCCAGTACTTC. Protein product: CSARVFRAPQETQYF.

The chain recombines TRBV6-6 with TRBJ1-2; the match to TRBD1 covers 9 bases. This CDR3 is 19 amino acids long. Trimming at V came to 3 bases and at J to 0 bases, leaving 14 bases not matched to a gene. Germline V gene sequence: CDR1 MNHNY, CDR2 SVGAGI (reference sequence). This CDR3 reads CASSYQGGGGQGSNYGYTF. CDR3 bases: TGTGCCAGCAGTTATCAAGGGGGTGGAGGACAGGGGTCTAACTATGGCTACACCTTC.

This sequence joins TRBV11-2 and TRBJ2-7, with 8 bases aligning to TRBD1. Germline V gene data show CDR1 as SGHAT and CDR2 as FQNNGV. This CDR3 comprises 13 residues. The trim removed 2 bases at V and 7 bases at J, leaving 4 bases unmatched. The CDR3 here is CASSLTGGGEQYV. The CDR3 bases are TGTGCCAGCAGCTTAACAGGGGGTGGTGAGCAGTACGTC.

This clonotype was found many times. The chain employs TRBV7-2 and TRBJ2-3; the match to TRBD1 covers 7 bases. Germline trimming cut 5 bases from V and 5 bases from J; bases unmatched to any gene: 4. CDR3 length: 13 residues. Germline V CDR1 and CDR2: SGHTA, FQGNSA. The CDR3 is CASSTGVGDTQYF. Here the CDR3 DNA reads TGTGCCAGCAGCACAGGGGTTGGAGATACGCAGTATTTT.

V and J are TRBV2 and TRBJ2-1, with 7 positions matching TRBD2. The CDR3 is 15 residues long. V trimming: 2 bases; J trimming: 2 bases; junction bases outside the gene matches: 3. Germline values: CDR1 SNHLY, CDR2 FYNNEI. The CDR3 spells CASSEWSGTYNEQFF. The DNA of the CDR3 is TGTGCCAGCAGTGAATGGAGCGGGACCTACAATGAGCAGTTCTTC.

J is TRBJ1-5 and V is TRBV19; TRBD1 aligns across 7 bases. Per germline, CDR1 LNHDA and CDR2 SQIVND (reference sequence). V lost 9 bases to trimming and J lost 3 bases; unmatched junction nucleotides: 11. The CDR3 has 15 residues. CDR3 region: CASRNRGGHNQPQHF. The CDR3 coding sequence is TGTGCCAGCAGGAACAGGGGCGGACACAATCAGCCCCAGCATTTT.

Remarks on this clonotype: A much larger clone is a single base away; this may be a read error. The chain is built from TRBV11-2 and TRBJ2-1; 8 positions match TRBD2. The germline V gene encodes CDR1 SGHAT and CDR2 FQNNGV. With V trimmed by 4 bases and J by 5 bases, 10 bases remained unmatched. The CDR3 is 16 amino acids. The CDR3 nucleotides are TGTGCCAGCAGCTGGGGACTAGATATTGCCCACAATGAGCAGTTCTTC. This encodes CASSWGLDIAHNEQFF.

The chain combines TRBV19 with TRBJ2-7, with D possibly matching TRBD1 (8 bases). This CDR3 comprises 15 residues. The V gene lost 10 bases and the J gene lost 3 bases, with 22 bases spanning the gap. Germline loops: CDR1 LNHDA, CDR2 SQIVND (reference sequence). The CDR3 spells CATRDTGGGIYEQYF. The CDR3 nucleotides read TGTGCCACCCGCGATACAGGGGGAGGGATCTACGAGCAGTACTTC.

CDR3 loop: CASATDPNTEAFF. The CDR3 DNA is TGTGCCAGTGCTACTGATCCGAACACTGAAGCTTTCTTT. The chain employs TRBV19 and TRBJ1-1; no firm D call. The CDR3 has 13 residues. Per the germline V gene, CDR1 is LNHDA and CDR2 is SQIVND (reference sequence). Deletions cut 8 bases from V and 1 base from J, with 11 bases between.